The rows below give T cell receptor beta chains drawn from one sample of a study of blood T cell repertoires in COVID-19. The assay was immunoSEQ multiplex PCR, and TCRdb's table has in-frame clones only and misses some. This table holds over 80,000 clones, more than 70% found once. Sequences were obtained from peripheral blood. The receptors originated from an elderly woman with acute or convalescent COVID-19. Both conserved end residues are part of each CDR3. Each record gives: D gene, J gene, V gene, CDR3 protein, CDR3 DNA. D genes are given only for firm matches.

NA,TRBJ2-1,TRBV4-2,CASSQDYGGPPYNEQFF,TGTGCCAGCAGCCAAGATTACGGCGGGCCACCGTACAATGAGCAGTTCTTC
NA,TRBJ1-1,TRBV6-5,CASSYERGLAFF,TGTGCCAGCAGTTACGAAAGGGGACTAGCTTTCTTT
NA,TRBJ1-1,TRBV10-3,CAISEGLSEAFF,TGTGCCATCAGTGAGGGGCTTTCCGAAGCTTTCTTT
TRBD1,TRBJ2-7,TRBV7-9,CASSTGWDRGGEQYF,TGTGCCAGCAGCACCGGGTGGGACAGGGGAGGTGAGCAGTACTTC
TRBD2,TRBJ2-5,TRBV5-1,CASSGGLAGGETQYF,TGCGCCAGCAGCGGCGGACTAGCGGGGGGTGAGACCCAGTACTTC
TRBD1,TRBJ2-3,TRBV11-2,CASSLVGTVTFGDTQYF,TGTGCCAGCAGCTTAGTGGGGACAGTTACTTTCGGAGATACGCAGTATTTT
NA,TRBJ1-6,TRBV30,CAWTYWDSNSPLHF,TGTGCCTGGACCTATTGGGACTCTAATTCACCCCTCCACTTT
TRBD2,TRBJ2-1,TRBV7-3,CASSRTSGSIGEQFF,TGTGCCAGCAGCCGCACTAGCGGGAGTATTGGTGAGCAGTTCTTC
TRBD1,TRBJ2-7,TRBV6-6,CASSPPGTVEQYF,TGTGCCAGCAGTCCCCCCGGGACAGTCGAGCAGTACTTC
TRBD1,TRBJ1-2,TRBV2,CASRRQGANYGYTF,TGTGCCAGCAGGCGACAGGGGGCGAACTATGGCTACACCTTC